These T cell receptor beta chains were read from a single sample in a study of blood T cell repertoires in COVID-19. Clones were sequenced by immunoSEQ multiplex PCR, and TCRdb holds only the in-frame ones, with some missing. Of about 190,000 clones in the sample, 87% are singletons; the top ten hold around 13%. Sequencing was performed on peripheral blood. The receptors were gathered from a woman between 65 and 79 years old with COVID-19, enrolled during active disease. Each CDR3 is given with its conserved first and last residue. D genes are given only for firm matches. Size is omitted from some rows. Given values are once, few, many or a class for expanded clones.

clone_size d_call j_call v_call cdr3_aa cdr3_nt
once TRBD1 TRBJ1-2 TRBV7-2 CASSLDTGQGATGYTF TGTGCCAGCAGCTTAGATACGGGACAGGGGGCGACTGGCTACACCTTC
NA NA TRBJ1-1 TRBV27 CASRDSVVMGANTEAFF TGTGCCAGCAGGGATTCCGTCGTAATGGGCGCGAACACTGAAGCTTTCTTT
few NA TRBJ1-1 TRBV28 CASSLFRGGEAFF TGTGCCAGCAGTTTATTCAGGGGCGGTGAAGCTTTCTTT
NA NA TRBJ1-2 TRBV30 CAWTGFYGYTF TGTGCCTGGACAGGGTTCTATGGCTACACCTTC
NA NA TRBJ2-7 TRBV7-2 CASSPGQGTYEQYF TGTGCCAGCAGCCCCGGGCAGGGAACCTACGAGCAGTACTTC
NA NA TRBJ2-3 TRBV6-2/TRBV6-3 CASSTRASPQYF TGTGCCAGCAGTACTAGGGCTAGTCCGCAGTATTTT
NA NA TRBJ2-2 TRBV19 CASRGQATGELFF TGTGCCAGTAGGGGCCAAGCCACCGGGGAGCTGTTTTTT
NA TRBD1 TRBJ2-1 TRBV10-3 CAIKGDRGSYNEQFF TGTGCCATCAAAGGGGACAGGGGCTCCTACAATGAGCAGTTCTTC
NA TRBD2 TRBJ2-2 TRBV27 CASSFAGGAGELFF TGTGCCAGCAGTTTCGCGGGAGGGGCCGGGGAGCTGTTTTTT
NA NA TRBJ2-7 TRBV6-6 CASSYSPAGAYEQYF TGTGCCAGCAGTTACTCCCCGGCCGGAGCCTACGAGCAGTACTTC
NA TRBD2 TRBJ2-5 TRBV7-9 CASILAGGPGQETQYF TGTGCCAGCATCCTAGCGGGAGGGCCGGGGCAAGAGACCCAGTACTTC
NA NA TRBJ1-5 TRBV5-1 CASSFSGQPQHF TGCGCCAGCAGCTTTTCCGGGCAGCCCCAGCATTTT
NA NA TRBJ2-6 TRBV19 CASSPLDSYSGANVLTF TGTGCCAGTAGTCCCTTGGACAGCTACTCTGGGGCCAACGTCCTGACTTTC
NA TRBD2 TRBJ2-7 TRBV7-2 CASSPLAGAAYEQYF TGTGCCAGCAGCCCCCTAGCGGGCGCTGCCTACGAGCAGTACTTC
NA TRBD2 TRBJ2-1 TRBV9 CTSSGRFVGGSSYNEQFF TGTACCAGCAGCGGCCGTTTTGTGGGGGGGAGCTCCTACAATGAGCAGTTCTTC
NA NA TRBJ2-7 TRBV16 CASSQEAGLYEQYF TGTGCCAGCAGCCAAGAAGCGGGCCTCTACGAGCAGTACTTC
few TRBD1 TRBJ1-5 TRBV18 CASSLGTAGNQPQHF TGTGCCAGCTCACTCGGGACAGCCGGTAATCAGCCCCAGCATTTT
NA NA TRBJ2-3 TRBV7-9 CASSEGHNTDTQYF TGTGCCAGCAGCGAGGGACACAACACAGATACGCAGTATTTT
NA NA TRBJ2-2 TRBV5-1 CASSLGSTGELFF TGCGCCAGCAGCTTGGGTAGCACCGGGGAGCTGTTTTTT
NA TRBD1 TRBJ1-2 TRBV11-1 CASSRRTGDSGYTF TGTGCCAGCAGCAGAAGGACAGGGGATAGTGGCTACACCTTC
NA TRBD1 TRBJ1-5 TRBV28 CASSPPPGGRNQPQHF TGTGCCAGCAGCCCCCCCCCAGGGGGCCGGAATCAGCCCCAGCATTTT
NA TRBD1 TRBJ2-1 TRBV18 CASSPTGVEYNEQFF TGTGCCAGCTCACCAACAGGGGTCGAATACAATGAGCAGTTCTTC
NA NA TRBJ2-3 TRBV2 CARGRGLGDTQYF TGTGCCAGGGGTCGGGGACTGGGAGATACGCAGTATTTT
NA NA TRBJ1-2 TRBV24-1 CATSDRSYGYTF TGTGCCACCAGTGATCGCAGCTATGGCTACACCTTC
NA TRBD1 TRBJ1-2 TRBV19 CASSIVDRGGIYGYTF TGTGCCAGTAGTATAGTTGACAGGGGAGGTATTTATGGCTACACCTTC
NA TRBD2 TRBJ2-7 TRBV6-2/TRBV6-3 CASSTGTSGSGYEQYF TGTGCCAGCAGTACCGGGACTAGCGGGAGTGGTTACGAGCAGTACTTC
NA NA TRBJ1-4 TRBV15 CATSRDRSEKLFF TGTGCCACCAGCAGAGATCGTAGTGAAAAACTGTTTTTT
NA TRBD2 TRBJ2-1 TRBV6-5 CASRKSGTYNEQFF TGTGCCAGCAGAAAAAGCGGGACCTACAATGAGCAGTTCTTC
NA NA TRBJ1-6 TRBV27 CASSLTRGRYNSPLHF TGTGCCAGCAGTTTAACCCGGGGAAGGTATAATTCACCCCTCCACTTT
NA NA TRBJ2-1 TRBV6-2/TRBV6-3 CASSYSRQYNEQFF TGTGCCAGCAGTTACTCGAGACAATACAATGAGCAGTTCTTC
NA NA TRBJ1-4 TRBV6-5 CASSYGGFSEKLFF TGTGCCAGCAGTTACGGGGGGTTTAGCGAAAAACTGTTTTTT
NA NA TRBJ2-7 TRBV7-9 CASSSSGRSYEQYF TGTGCCAGCAGTTCAAGCGGGCGATCATACGAGCAGTACTTC
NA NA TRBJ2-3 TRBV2 CASSEVRLGTDTQYF TGTGCCAGCAGTGAGGTTAGATTGGGCACAGATACGCAGTATTTT
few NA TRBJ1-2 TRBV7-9 CASSPRLVLAQLANYGYTF TGTGCCAGCAGTCCCCGGTTGGTTCTTGCACAGTTAGCTAACTATGGCTACACCTTC
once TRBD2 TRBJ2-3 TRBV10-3 CAISATSGFTDTQYF TGTGCCATCAGTGCTACTAGCGGGTTCACAGATACGCAGTATTTT
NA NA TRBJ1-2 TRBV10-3 CAISRNSEYGYTF TGTGCCATCAGTAGGAATAGCGAATATGGCTACACCTTC
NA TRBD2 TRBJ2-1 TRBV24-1 CATSDTLGLANEQFF TGTGCCACCAGTGATACTTTAGGACTAGCCAATGAGCAGTTCTTC
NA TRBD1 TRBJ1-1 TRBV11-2 CASSGQGASTEAFF TGTGCCAGCAGCGGACAGGGGGCCTCCACTGAAGCTTTCTTT
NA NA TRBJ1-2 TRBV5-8 CASSLTVAGYTF TGTGCCAGCAGCTTAACAGTTGCCGGCTACACCTTC
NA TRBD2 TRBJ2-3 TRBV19 CASSIYWTSGRSSTDTQYF TGTGCCAGTAGTATCTACTGGACTAGCGGGAGATCGAGCACAGATACGCAGTATTTT
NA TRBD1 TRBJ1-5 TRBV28 CASSPYRGVDQPQHF TGTGCCAGCAGTCCTTACAGGGGGGTAGATCAGCCCCAGCATTTT
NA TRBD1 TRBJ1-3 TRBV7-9 CASSRSGTVGNTIYF TGTGCCAGCAGCCGTTCCGGGACAGTTGGAAACACCATATATTTT
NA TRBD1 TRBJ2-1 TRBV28 CASSFIRRPRGNEQFF TGTGCCAGCAGTTTCATACGCCGCCCCAGGGGGAATGAGCAGTTCTTC
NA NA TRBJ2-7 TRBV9 CASSFRQVDEQYF TGTGCCAGCAGCTTCAGACAGGTCGACGAGCAGTACTTC
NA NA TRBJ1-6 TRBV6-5 CASRRDTDNSPLHF TGTGCCAGCCGACGGGACACAGATAATTCACCCCTCCACTTT
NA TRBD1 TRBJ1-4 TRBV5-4 CASSPRGTDNEKLFF TGTGCCAGCAGCCCCCGGGGGACAGATAATGAAAAACTGTTTTTT
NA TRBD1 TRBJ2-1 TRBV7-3 CASSSTGSSYNEQFF TGTGCCAGCAGCTCGACAGGGAGCTCCTACAATGAGCAGTTCTTC
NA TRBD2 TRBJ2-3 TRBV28 CASSSPSGAEDTQYF TGTGCCAGCAGTTCCCCTAGCGGGGCCGAGGATACGCAGTATTTT
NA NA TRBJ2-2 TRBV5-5 CASSFGQTANTGELFF TGTGCCAGCAGCTTCGGACAGACTGCGAACACCGGGGAGCTGTTTTTT
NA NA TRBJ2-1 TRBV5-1 CASSSRLSATSYNEQFF TGCGCCAGCAGCTCACGCTTATCGGCGACAAGCTACAATGAGCAGTTCTTC
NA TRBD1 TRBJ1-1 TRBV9 CASSELSGQGAAAFF TGTGCCAGCAGCGAGCTATCGGGACAGGGGGCGGCAGCTTTCTTT
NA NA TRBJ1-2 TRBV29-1 CSVETQVYGYTF TGCAGCGTTGAAACGCAGGTCTATGGCTACACCTTC
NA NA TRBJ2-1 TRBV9 CASSPRGQTWGNNEQFF TGTGCCAGCAGCCCCCGTGGACAGACTTGGGGGAACAATGAGCAGTTCTTC
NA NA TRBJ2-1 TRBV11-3 CASSLGQEPSYNEQFF TGTGCCAGCAGCTTAGGACAGGAGCCGTCCTACAATGAGCAGTTCTTC
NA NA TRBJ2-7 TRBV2 CASSDLRVRREQYF TGTGCCAGCAGTGATTTGAGGGTCAGGCGGGAGCAGTACTTC
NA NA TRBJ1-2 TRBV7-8 CASSQRGSIGYTF TGTGCCAGCAGCCAGCGGGGCTCTATAGGCTACACCTTC
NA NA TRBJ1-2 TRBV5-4 CASSLLPANYGYTF TGTGCCAGCAGCTTGCTGCCAGCGAACTATGGCTACACCTTC
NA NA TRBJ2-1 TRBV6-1 CASSVSFWTLDYNEQFF TGTGCCAGCAGTGTCTCCTTTTGGACTTTAGACTACAATGAGCAGTTCTTC
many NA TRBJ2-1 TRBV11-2 CASSLARTVYEQFF TGTGCCAGCAGCTTAGCAAGGACAGTCTATGAGCAGTTCTTC